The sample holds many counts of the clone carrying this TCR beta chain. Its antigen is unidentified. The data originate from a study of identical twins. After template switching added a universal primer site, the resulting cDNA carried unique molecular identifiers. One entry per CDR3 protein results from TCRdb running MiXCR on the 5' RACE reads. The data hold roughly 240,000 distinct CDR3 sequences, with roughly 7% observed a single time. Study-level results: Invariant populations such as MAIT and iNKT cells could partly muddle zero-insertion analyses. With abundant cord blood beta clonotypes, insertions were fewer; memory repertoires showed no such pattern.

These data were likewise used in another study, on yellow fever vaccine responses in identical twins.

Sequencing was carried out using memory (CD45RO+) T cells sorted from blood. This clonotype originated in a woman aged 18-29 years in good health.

CDR3 region: CASSPTVTDTQYF. The CDR3 DNA is TGTGCCAGCAGCCCGACAGTGACAGATACGCAGTATTTT. V is TRBV7-6 and J is TRBJ2-3, with a tentative D call TRBD1 (5 bases). V was trimmed by 5 bases and J by 3 bases, leaving 9 bases between them. CDR3 length equals 13 residues. From germline, CDR1 is SGHVS and CDR2 FNYEAQ.